The clone carrying this T cell receptor beta chain was counted many times. Looked up from germline, CDR1 is DFQATT and CDR2 is SNEGSKA (reference sequence). Trimming pared 1 base from V and 1 base from J, leaving 5 bases between. CDR3 size: 13 residues. It was with unique molecular identifiers that the TCRbeta library was prepared. In TCRdb, the PCR reads were re-called with MiXCR into one record per CDR3 protein. The sample carries roughly 610,000 distinct CDR3 sequences, over 9.5% recorded once. This specimen comes from a study of T-cell reconstitution after alpha-beta-depleted transplantation in children.

This receptor was obtained from a human donor who donated a stem cell graft to a child with acute myeloid leukemia. This chain uses TRBV20-1 with TRBJ1-3; D gene unclear. The sequencing used PBMCs from the stem cell graft donor, collected from the stem cell graft. This CDR3 is CSARGGSGNTIYF. The CDR3 DNA follows: TGCAGTGCTAGAGGAGGATCTGGAAACACCATATATTTT.